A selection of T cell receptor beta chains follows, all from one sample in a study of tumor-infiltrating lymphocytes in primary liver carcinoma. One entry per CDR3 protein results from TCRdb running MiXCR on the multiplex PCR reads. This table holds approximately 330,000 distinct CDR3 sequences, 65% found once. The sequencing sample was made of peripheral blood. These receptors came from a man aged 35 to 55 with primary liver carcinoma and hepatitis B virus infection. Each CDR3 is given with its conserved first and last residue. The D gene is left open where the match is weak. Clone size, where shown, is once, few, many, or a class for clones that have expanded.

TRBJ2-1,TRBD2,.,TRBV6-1,TGTGCCAGCAGTGAAGAGGGGCTAGCGGGGATTAATGAGCAGTTCTTC,CASSEEGLAGINEQFF
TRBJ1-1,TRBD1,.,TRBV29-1,TGCAGCATAGGACAGGGGTTGGGGAACACTGAAGCTTTCTTT,CSIGQGLGNTEAFF
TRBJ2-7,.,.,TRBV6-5,TGTGCCAGCAGCCTACGATCATGGAATTCCTACGAGCAGTACTTC,CASSLRSWNSYEQYF
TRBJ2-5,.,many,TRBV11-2,TGTGCCAGCAGAAAGGGCCCCATCCTAGAGACCCAGTACTTC,CASRKGPILETQYF
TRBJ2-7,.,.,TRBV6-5,TGTGCCAGCAGGCTACAGGGCTCCTACGAGCAGTACTTC,CASRLQGSYEQYF
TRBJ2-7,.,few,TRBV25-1,TGTGCCAGCAGTGAATTTGACCCCGACTACGAGCAGTACTTC,CASSEFDPDYEQYF
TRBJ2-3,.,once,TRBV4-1,TGCGCCAGCAGCCAAGATGTGGCTAGCAGGAGGGCCTCAGATACGCAGTATTTT,CASSQDVASRRASDTQYF
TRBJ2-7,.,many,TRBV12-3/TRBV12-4,TGTGCCAGTCGACGAAGTTCCAGCTACGAGCAGTACTTC,CASRRSSSYEQYF
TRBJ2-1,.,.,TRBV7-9,TGTGCCAGCAGCGCGACAGTGGGAAATGAGCAGTTCTTC,CASSATVGNEQFF
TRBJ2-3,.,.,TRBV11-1,TGTGCCGGCAGCTTAGCGCTGGGATCCCCAGATACGCAGTATTTT,CAGSLALGSPDTQYF
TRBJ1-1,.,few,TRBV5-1,TGCGCCAGCAGCCAGTTTCGGTCGCGGGAGATGAACACTGAAGCTTTCTTT,CASSQFRSREMNTEAFF
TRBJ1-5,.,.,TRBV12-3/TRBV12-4,TGTGTCAGCAGTTTATGGGGGAGCAATCAGCCCCAGCATTTT,CVSSLWGSNQPQHF
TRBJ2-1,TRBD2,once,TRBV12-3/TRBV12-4,TGTGCCAGCAGCTCACTAGCGGGAGGCTGTAGTGAGCAGTTCTTC,CASSSLAGGCSEQFF
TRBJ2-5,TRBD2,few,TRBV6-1,TGTGCCAGCAGTTTGACTAGCGGGAGGGCATCAGAGACCCAGTACTTC,CASSLTSGRASETQYF
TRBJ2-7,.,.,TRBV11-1,TGTGCCAGCGGCCCCTTGGTTGGATCCTCCTACGAGGAGTACTTC,CASGPLVGSSYEEYF
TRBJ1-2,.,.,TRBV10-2,TGCACCAGCAGTGTGAATGGGGGCGGGAACTACGGCTACACCTTC,CTSSVNGGGNYGYTF